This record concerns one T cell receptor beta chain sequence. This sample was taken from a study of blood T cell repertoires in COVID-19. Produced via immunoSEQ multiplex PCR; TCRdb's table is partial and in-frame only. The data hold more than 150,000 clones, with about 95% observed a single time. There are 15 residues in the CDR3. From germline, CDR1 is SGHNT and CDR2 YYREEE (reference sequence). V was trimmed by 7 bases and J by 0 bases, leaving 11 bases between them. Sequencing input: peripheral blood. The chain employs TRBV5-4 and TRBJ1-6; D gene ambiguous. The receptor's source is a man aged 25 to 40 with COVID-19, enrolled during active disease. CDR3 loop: CASSVGSSYNSPLHF. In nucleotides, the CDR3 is TGTGCCAGCTCGGTTGGGAGCTCCTATAATTCACCCCTCCACTTT.